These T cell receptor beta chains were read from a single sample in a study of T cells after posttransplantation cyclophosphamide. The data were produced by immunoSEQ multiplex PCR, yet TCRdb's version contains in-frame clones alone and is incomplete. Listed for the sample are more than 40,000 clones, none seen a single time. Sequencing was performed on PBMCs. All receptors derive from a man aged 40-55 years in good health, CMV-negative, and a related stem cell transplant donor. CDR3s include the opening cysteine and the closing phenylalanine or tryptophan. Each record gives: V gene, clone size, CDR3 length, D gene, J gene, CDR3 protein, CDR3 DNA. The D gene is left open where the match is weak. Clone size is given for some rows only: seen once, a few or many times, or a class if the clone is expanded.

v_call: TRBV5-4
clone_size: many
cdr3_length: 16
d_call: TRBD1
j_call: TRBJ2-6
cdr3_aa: CASSWDREAGANVLTF
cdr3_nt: TGTGCCAGCAGCTGGGACAGGGAGGCCGGGGCCAACGTCCTGACTTTC

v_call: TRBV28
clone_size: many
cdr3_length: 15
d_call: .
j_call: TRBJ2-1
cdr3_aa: CASSLWGLSYNEQFF
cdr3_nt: TGTGCCAGCAGTTTATGGGGCCTCTCCTACAATGAGCAGTTCTTC

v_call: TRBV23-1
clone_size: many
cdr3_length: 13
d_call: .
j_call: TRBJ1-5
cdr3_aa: CASSHPRGEPQHF
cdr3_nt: TGCGCCAGCAGTCACCCCAGAGGCGAGCCCCAGCATTTT

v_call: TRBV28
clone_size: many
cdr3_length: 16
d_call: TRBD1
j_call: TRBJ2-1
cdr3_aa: CASSSVRDSQYNEQFF
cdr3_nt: TGTGCCAGCAGTTCAGTCCGGGACAGCCAGTACAATGAGCAGTTCTTC

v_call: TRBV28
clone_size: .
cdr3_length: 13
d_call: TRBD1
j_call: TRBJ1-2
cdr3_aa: CAATGGRSYGYTF
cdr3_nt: TGTGCCGCTACAGGGGGTCGGAGCTATGGCTACACCTTC

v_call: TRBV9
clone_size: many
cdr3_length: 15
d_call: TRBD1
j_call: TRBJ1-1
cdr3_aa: CASSFDRTGNTEAFF
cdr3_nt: TGTGCCAGCAGCTTTGATAGGACAGGGAACACTGAAGCTTTCTTT

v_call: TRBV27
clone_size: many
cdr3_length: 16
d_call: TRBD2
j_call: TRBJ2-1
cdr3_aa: CASSLYASGKVNEQFF
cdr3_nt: TGTGCCAGCAGTTTATATGCTAGCGGGAAGGTGAATGAGCAGTTCTTC

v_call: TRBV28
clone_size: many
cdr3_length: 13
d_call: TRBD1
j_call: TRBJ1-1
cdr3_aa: CASSLTGALWAFF
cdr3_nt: TGTGCCAGCAGTCTCACAGGGGCCTTGTGGGCTTTCTTT

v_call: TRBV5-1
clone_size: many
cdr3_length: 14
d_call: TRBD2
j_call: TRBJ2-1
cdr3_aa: CASSPKREVHEQFF
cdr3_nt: TGCGCCAGCAGCCCCAAGCGGGAGGTCCATGAGCAGTTCTTC

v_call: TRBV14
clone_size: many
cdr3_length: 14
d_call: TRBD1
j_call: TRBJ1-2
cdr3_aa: CASSQTGTENGYTF
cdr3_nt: TGTGCCAGCAGCCAAACCGGGACAGAGAATGGCTACACCTTC

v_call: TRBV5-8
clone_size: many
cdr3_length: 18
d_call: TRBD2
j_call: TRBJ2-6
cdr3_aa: CASSPAGGRAFGANVLTF
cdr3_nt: TGTGCCAGCAGCCCCGCGGGCGGGAGGGCCTTTGGGGCCAACGTCCTGACTTTC

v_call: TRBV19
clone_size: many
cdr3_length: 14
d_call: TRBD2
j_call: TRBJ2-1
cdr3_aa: CASSLSGRGNEQFF
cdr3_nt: TGTGCCAGTAGTCTAAGCGGGAGGGGGAATGAGCAGTTCTTC

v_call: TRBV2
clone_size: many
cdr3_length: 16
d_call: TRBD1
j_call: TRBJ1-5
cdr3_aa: CASKEGARWGNQPQHF
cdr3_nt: TGTGCCAGCAAAGAGGGGGCCCGGTGGGGCAATCAGCCCCAGCATTTT

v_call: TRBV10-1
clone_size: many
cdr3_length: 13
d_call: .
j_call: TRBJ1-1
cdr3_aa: CASREGPGTEAFF
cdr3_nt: TGCGCCAGCCGGGAGGGCCCGGGCACTGAAGCTTTCTTT

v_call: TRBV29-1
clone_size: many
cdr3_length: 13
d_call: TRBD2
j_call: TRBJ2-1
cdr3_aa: CSVALAGVSEQFF
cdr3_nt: TGCAGCGTTGCACTAGCGGGAGTGAGTGAGCAGTTCTTC

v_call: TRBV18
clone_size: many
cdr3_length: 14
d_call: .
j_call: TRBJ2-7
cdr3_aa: CASSPRSGDYEQYF
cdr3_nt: TGTGCCAGCTCACCACGATCCGGAGACTACGAGCAGTACTTC

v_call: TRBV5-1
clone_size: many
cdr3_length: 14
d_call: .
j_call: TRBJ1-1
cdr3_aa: CASSLLVGASEAFF
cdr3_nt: TGCGCCAGCAGCTTGCTGGTGGGGGCATCTGAAGCTTTCTTT

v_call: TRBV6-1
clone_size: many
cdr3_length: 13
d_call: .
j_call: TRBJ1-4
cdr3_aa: CASSEGQYEKLFF
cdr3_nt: TGTGCCAGCAGTGAAGGCCAGTATGAAAAACTGTTTTTT

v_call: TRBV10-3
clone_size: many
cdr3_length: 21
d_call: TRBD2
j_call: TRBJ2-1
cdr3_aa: CAISESTRSYVGLDVRNEQFF
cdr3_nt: TGTGCCATCAGTGAGTCGACTCGCAGTTATGTCGGACTAGATGTCCGCAATGAGCAGTTCTTC

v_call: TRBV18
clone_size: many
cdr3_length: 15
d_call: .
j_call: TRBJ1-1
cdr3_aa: CASSQLEQGITEAFF
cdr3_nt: TGTGCCAGCTCACAACTCGAACAGGGAATTACTGAAGCTTTCTTT